This passage covers 24 T cell receptor beta chains from one sample sequenced in a study of shared clonotypes between healthy human individuals. The table came from immunoSEQ multiplex PCR; TCRdb's copy has only in-frame clones and leaves some out. The profile shows around 2.5 million clones, under 95% of them singletons. Sequencing was done on a sample of naive CD4+ T cells from PBMCs. Subset here: CD45RA+ positively selected. Source of these receptors: a man aged 18-30 years in good health. Some clones in this sample may be carry-over from other donors' samples.

The chain employs TRBV5-1 and TRBJ2-7; perhaps TRBD1 as D (5 bases). Germline loops: CDR1 SGHRS, CDR2 YFSETQ. V gave up 2 bases and J gave up 5 bases, with 14 bases separating them. The CDR3 runs to 14 residues. This CDR3 reads CASSFRQSDDEQYF. For the CDR3, the DNA is TGCGCCAGCAGCTTCCGACAGAGCGACGACGAGCAGTACTTC.

V and J are TRBV9 and TRBJ2-7; TRBD1 matches 10 bases. Unmatched junction bases numbered 11, after V lost 2 bases and J lost 6 bases. This CDR3 has 16 amino acids. CDR1 is SGDLS and CDR2 is YYNGEE in the germline V gene. This chain's CDR3 is CASSVDLGTGVSEQYF. The CDR3, as DNA: TGTGCCAGCAGCGTTGACCTTGGGACAGGGGTTAGCGAGCAGTACTTC.

The V call is TRBV29-1, the J call TRBJ2-2; D unclear. This CDR3 is built from 16 residues. Trimming removed 1 base at V and 0 bases at J, with 12 bases between. CDR1 SQVTM and CDR2 ANQGSEA come from the germline V gene. CDR3 DNA sequence: TGCAGCGTTGAAGGGGAAGTTGATACGAACACCGGGGAGCTGTTTTTT. Protein sequence: CSVEGEVDTNTGELFF.

The CDR3 reads CASSQGGGSGTEAFF. The CDR3 coding sequence is TGTGCCAGCAGCCAAGGAGGGGGGTCGGGCACTGAAGCTTTCTTT. The V gene is TRBV28, the J gene TRBJ1-1; D may be TRBD1 (6 bases). Trimming stripped 6 bases from V and 4 bases from J, with 18 bases between. CDR1 and CDR2 from the germline V gene are MDHEN and SYDVKM. The CDR3 is 15 amino acids.

The chain carries TRBV11-2 and TRBJ2-7; tentatively, D is TRBD1 (6 bases). Germline CDR1 SGHAT, CDR2 FQNNGV. This CDR3 contains 16 residues. V shed 6 bases and J shed 2 bases, with 20 bases lying between them. The CDR3 loop is CASRHIQGADAYEQYF. Written as DNA, the CDR3 is TGTGCCAGCAGACATATACAGGGAGCGGACGCCTACGAGCAGTACTTC.

This chain uses TRBV2 with TRBJ2-7; 8 bases fit TRBD2. V lost 5 bases and J lost 3; bases outside the gene matches: 9. The germline gives CDR1 SNHLY, CDR2 FYNNEI. The CDR3 extends over 15 amino acids. The CDR3 DNA follows: TGTGCCAGCAGTCGAATCCCGGGACTAGTCTACGAGCAGTACTTC. As protein: CASSRIPGLVYEQYF.

This clone was seen a single time. The chain joins TRBV5-1 to TRBJ2-3; D is ambiguous. Germline lookup yields CDR1 SGHRS and CDR2 YFSETQ. Deletions cut 6 bases from V and 2 bases from J, with 10 bases between. The CDR3 sequence is 13 residues long. CDR3 bases: TGCGCCAGCACCCTAGACACCACAGATACGCAGTATTTT. It specifies CASTLDTTDTQYF. Supplemented by reference TRBV5-1 and TRBJ2-3, the full variable domain reads KAGVTQTPRYLIKTRGQQVTLSCSPISGHRSVSWYQQTPGQGLQFLFEYFSETQRNKGNFPGRFSGRQFSNSRSEMNVSTLELGDSALYLCASTLDTTDTQYFGPGTRLTVL.

The chain carries TRBV5-6 and TRBJ2-7, with D perhaps given as TRBD1 or TRBD2 (5 bases each). Germline values: CDR1 SGHDT, CDR2 YYEEEE. The CDR3 runs to 14 residues. V dropped 3 bases and J dropped 3 bases, with 13 bases sitting between them. The DNA of the CDR3 is TGTGCCAGCAGCTCTTCGGGACGGAACTACGAGCAGTACTTC. Its translation: CASSSSGRNYEQYF. The whole variable domain, filled in from reference TRBV5-6 and TRBJ2-7, reads DAGVTQSPTHLIKTRGQQVTLRCSPKSGHDTVSWYQQALGQGPQFIFQYYEEEERQRGNFPDRFSGHQFPNYSSELNVNALLLGDSALYLCASSSSGRNYEQYFGPGTRLTVT.

The J gene is TRBJ2-3, the V gene TRBV5-6; a possible D gene is TRBD2 (5 bases). This CDR3 has 15 residues. The germline gives CDR1 SGHDT, CDR2 YYEEEE. The V gene lost 2 bases and the J gene lost 0 bases, with 10 bases spanning the gap. The CDR3 is CASSFGGGSTDTQYF. The CDR3, as DNA: TGTGCCAGCAGCTTCGGTGGAGGAAGCACAGATACGCAGTATTTT.

The chain links TRBV9 to TRBJ2-2, with D perhaps TRBD2 (6 bases). Trimming pared 4 bases from V and 6 bases from J, leaving 19 bases between. Germline V lookup: CDR1 SGDLS, CDR2 YYNGEE. The CDR3 has 16 residues. CDR3 protein: CASSSRDWGGSGELFF. The CDR3 region has the DNA TGTGCCAGCAGCTCCCGGGACTGGGGCGGGTCCGGGGAGCTGTTTTTT.

Remarks on this clone: Other DNA sequences in this specimen translate into the identical CDR3. The rearrangement links TRBV7-2 to TRBJ2-7; D unresolved. The CDR3 sequence is 14 residues long. V lost 0 bases and J 0 bases, leaving 6 bases between the germline ends. In germline, CDR1 is SGHTA, CDR2 FQGNSA. The CDR3: CASSLAASSYEQYF. The CDR3 coding sequence is TGTGCCAGCAGCTTAGCGGCCAGCTCCTACGAGCAGTACTTC.

This chain connects TRBV5-6 to TRBJ2-7, with TRBD2 identical over 8 bases. The V gene end was trimmed by 0 bases and the J gene end by 7 bases; junction bases not matched to a gene: 9. There are 15 residues in the CDR3. The V gene's germline CDR1 is SGHDT and CDR2 YYEEEE. In DNA, the CDR3 is TGTGCCAGCAGCTTGGCCACCGGACTAGCAACAGAGCAGTACTTC. It yields the protein CASSLATGLATEQYF.

As to this clone: Distinct nucleotide sequences in the sample also encode this CDR3. The chain is built from TRBV6-5 and TRBJ2-7; 7 nucleotides align to TRBD2. Germline V gene sequence: CDR1 MNHEY, CDR2 SVGAGI. CDR3 length equals 12 residues. With 0 bases clipped from V and 7 bases from J, the junction kept 0 bases outside the gene matches. The CDR3 loop reads CASSYSGGEQYF. The CDR3 DNA follows: TGTGCCAGCAGTTACTCGGGGGGGGAGCAGTACTTC.

V gene TRBV5-4 combines with J gene TRBJ1-2, with 8 nucleotides matching TRBD1. Germline CDR1 SGHNT, CDR2 YYREEE (reference sequence). This CDR3 is 13 amino acids long. J gave up 8 bases and V 1 base, and 4 bases lay outside the gene matches. CDR3 sequence reads: CASSLQGAGGYTF. The CDR3 DNA follows: TGTGCCAGCAGCTTGCAGGGGGCTGGAGGCTACACCTTC.

Only one count was recorded for this clone. The CDR3 DNA follows: TGTGCCTGGACTCTGGGGGGGTTGGATGAGCAGTTCTTC. Translation gives CAWTLGGLDEQFF. V usage is TRBV30 and J usage is TRBJ2-1, with 7 bases lining up with TRBD2. Trimming cost V 4 bases and J 8 bases; bases outside gene matches: 8. The length of the CDR3 is 13 residues. CDR1 is GTSNPN, CDR2 SVGIG, per germline (reference sequence). Using reference TRBV30 and TRBJ2-1 for the parts outside the CDR3, the full variable domain is SQTIHQWPATLVQPVGSPLSLECTVEGTSNPNLYWYRQAAGRGLQLLFYSVGIGQISSEVPQNLSASRPQDRQFILSSKKLLLSDSGFYLCAWTLGGLDEQFFGPGTRLTVL.

The chain uses TRBV21-1 and TRBJ2-4; the table names TRBD1, a call not compared with the DNA. TRBV21-1 is shown as a pseudogene. The CDR3 consists of 16 residues. The DNA of the CDR3 is TGTGCCAGCACGTCTGGACAGAGCATAGCCAAAAACATTCAGTACTTC. Protein: CASTSGQSIAKNIQYF.

About this clone: Additional DNA sequences in this sample encode the identical CDR3. The CDR3 region is CASSRGLAGSTDTQYF. CDR3 nucleotides: TGCGCCAGCAGCCGTGGACTAGCGGGAAGCACAGATACGCAGTATTTT. The chain carries TRBV5-1 and TRBJ2-3; 12 nucleotides align to TRBD2. This CDR3 has 16 residues. CDR1 is SGHRS and CDR2 is YFSETQ in the germline V gene. J gave up 0 bases and V 4 bases, and 3 bases lay outside the gene matches.

This chain joins TRBV19 and TRBJ2-7; TRBD2 matches at 10 bases. The CDR3 loop spans 16 amino acids. The germline gives CDR1 LNHDA, CDR2 SQIVND (reference sequence). Trimming at V came to 5 bases and at J to 2 bases, leaving 9 bases not matched to a gene. This CDR3 is CASSANGLAVPYEQYF. CDR3 nucleotide sequence: TGTGCCAGTAGTGCCAACGGACTAGCGGTCCCCTACGAGCAGTACTTC. Based on the CDR3 plus reference TRBV19 and TRBJ2-7, the full variable domain is DGGITQSPKYLFRKEGQNVTLSCEQNLNHDAMYWYRQDPGQGLRLIYYSQIVNDFQKGDIAEGYSVSREKKESFPLTVTSAQKNPTAFYLCASSANGLAVPYEQYFGPGTRLTVT.

The chain has TRBV9 and TRBJ2-7, with D possibly matching TRBD1 (6 bases). The CDR3 is 16 residues long. The ends were cut back, 4 bases at V and 2 bases at J, with 19 bases in the middle. Germline V CDR1 and CDR2: SGDLS, YYNGEE. The CDR3 coding sequence is TGTGCCAGCAGCAGACAGGACAGACCAGGAGCCTACGAGCAGTACTTC. Its protein product is CASSRQDRPGAYEQYF.

The CDR3 here is CASSPKGLAGAYEQYF. The CDR3 nucleotides are TGTGCCAGCAGCCCCAAGGGGCTAGCGGGAGCGTACGAGCAGTACTTC. The chain has TRBV7-3 and TRBJ2-7; TRBD2 agrees at 10 bases. CDR3 length: 16 residues. CDR1 is SGHTA, CDR2 FQGTGA, per germline. Trimming cost V 5 bases and J 4 bases; bases outside gene matches: 11. The full variable domain, its missing parts supplied by reference TRBV7-3 and TRBJ2-7, is GAGVSQTPSNKVTEKGKYVELRCDPISGHTALYWYRQSLGQGPEFLIYFQGTGAADDSGLPNDRFFAVRPEGSVSTLKIQRTERGDSAVYLCASSPKGLAGAYEQYFGPGTRLTVT.

The chain employs TRBV28 and TRBJ2-1, with 7 bases that match TRBD1. The V and J ends lost 6 bases and 4 bases, in that order; junction bases with no gene match: 12. Germline CDR1 is MDHEN and CDR2 is SYDVKM. The CDR3 extends over 16 amino acids. The CDR3 is CASSKSGTAFYNEQFF. Here the CDR3 DNA reads TGTGCCAGCAGCAAATCCGGGACAGCTTTTTACAATGAGCAGTTCTTC.

The rearrangement joins TRBV28 to TRBJ1-5, with TRBD1 as a possible D gene (5 bases). CDR3 length equals 14 residues. Germline-derived CDR1 and CDR2 are MDHEN and SYDVKM. V shed 3 bases and J shed 5 bases, with 11 bases lying between them. The CDR3 here is CASSFSGLDQPQHF. In DNA form, the CDR3 reads TGTGCCAGCAGTTTTTCGGGGCTTGATCAGCCCCAGCATTTT. Drawing the rest from reference TRBV28 and TRBJ1-5, the complete variable domain is DVKVTQSSRYLVKRTGEKVFLECVQDMDHENMFWYRQDPGLGLRLIYFSYDVKMKEKGDIPEGYSVSREKKERFSLILESASTNQTSMYLCASSFSGLDQPQHFGDGTRLSIL.

The rearrangement uses TRBV7-2 and TRBJ1-4; tentatively, D is TRBD1 (5 bases). Trimming pared 1 base from V and 7 bases from J, leaving 16 bases between. CDR3 length equals 16 residues. The V gene's germline CDR1 is SGHTA and CDR2 FQGNSA. In DNA, the CDR3 is TGTGCCAGCAGCTTAGGCCGCGCAGGGCGCCCTGAAAAACTGTTTTTT. Its protein is CASSLGRAGRPEKLFF.

Worth noting for this clone: This CDR3 is also generated by other DNA sequences in the sample. This chain joins TRBV5-1 and TRBJ1-1; 7 bases align to TRBD1. CDR1 is SGHRS and CDR2 is YFSETQ in the germline V gene. CDR3 length: 14 residues. The V gene end was trimmed by 1 base and the J gene end by 5 bases; junction bases not matched to a gene: 5. The CDR3 DNA is TGCGCCAGCAGCTTGACAGGGGAGGTGACTGAAGCTTTCTTT. This codes for CASSLTGEVTEAFF.